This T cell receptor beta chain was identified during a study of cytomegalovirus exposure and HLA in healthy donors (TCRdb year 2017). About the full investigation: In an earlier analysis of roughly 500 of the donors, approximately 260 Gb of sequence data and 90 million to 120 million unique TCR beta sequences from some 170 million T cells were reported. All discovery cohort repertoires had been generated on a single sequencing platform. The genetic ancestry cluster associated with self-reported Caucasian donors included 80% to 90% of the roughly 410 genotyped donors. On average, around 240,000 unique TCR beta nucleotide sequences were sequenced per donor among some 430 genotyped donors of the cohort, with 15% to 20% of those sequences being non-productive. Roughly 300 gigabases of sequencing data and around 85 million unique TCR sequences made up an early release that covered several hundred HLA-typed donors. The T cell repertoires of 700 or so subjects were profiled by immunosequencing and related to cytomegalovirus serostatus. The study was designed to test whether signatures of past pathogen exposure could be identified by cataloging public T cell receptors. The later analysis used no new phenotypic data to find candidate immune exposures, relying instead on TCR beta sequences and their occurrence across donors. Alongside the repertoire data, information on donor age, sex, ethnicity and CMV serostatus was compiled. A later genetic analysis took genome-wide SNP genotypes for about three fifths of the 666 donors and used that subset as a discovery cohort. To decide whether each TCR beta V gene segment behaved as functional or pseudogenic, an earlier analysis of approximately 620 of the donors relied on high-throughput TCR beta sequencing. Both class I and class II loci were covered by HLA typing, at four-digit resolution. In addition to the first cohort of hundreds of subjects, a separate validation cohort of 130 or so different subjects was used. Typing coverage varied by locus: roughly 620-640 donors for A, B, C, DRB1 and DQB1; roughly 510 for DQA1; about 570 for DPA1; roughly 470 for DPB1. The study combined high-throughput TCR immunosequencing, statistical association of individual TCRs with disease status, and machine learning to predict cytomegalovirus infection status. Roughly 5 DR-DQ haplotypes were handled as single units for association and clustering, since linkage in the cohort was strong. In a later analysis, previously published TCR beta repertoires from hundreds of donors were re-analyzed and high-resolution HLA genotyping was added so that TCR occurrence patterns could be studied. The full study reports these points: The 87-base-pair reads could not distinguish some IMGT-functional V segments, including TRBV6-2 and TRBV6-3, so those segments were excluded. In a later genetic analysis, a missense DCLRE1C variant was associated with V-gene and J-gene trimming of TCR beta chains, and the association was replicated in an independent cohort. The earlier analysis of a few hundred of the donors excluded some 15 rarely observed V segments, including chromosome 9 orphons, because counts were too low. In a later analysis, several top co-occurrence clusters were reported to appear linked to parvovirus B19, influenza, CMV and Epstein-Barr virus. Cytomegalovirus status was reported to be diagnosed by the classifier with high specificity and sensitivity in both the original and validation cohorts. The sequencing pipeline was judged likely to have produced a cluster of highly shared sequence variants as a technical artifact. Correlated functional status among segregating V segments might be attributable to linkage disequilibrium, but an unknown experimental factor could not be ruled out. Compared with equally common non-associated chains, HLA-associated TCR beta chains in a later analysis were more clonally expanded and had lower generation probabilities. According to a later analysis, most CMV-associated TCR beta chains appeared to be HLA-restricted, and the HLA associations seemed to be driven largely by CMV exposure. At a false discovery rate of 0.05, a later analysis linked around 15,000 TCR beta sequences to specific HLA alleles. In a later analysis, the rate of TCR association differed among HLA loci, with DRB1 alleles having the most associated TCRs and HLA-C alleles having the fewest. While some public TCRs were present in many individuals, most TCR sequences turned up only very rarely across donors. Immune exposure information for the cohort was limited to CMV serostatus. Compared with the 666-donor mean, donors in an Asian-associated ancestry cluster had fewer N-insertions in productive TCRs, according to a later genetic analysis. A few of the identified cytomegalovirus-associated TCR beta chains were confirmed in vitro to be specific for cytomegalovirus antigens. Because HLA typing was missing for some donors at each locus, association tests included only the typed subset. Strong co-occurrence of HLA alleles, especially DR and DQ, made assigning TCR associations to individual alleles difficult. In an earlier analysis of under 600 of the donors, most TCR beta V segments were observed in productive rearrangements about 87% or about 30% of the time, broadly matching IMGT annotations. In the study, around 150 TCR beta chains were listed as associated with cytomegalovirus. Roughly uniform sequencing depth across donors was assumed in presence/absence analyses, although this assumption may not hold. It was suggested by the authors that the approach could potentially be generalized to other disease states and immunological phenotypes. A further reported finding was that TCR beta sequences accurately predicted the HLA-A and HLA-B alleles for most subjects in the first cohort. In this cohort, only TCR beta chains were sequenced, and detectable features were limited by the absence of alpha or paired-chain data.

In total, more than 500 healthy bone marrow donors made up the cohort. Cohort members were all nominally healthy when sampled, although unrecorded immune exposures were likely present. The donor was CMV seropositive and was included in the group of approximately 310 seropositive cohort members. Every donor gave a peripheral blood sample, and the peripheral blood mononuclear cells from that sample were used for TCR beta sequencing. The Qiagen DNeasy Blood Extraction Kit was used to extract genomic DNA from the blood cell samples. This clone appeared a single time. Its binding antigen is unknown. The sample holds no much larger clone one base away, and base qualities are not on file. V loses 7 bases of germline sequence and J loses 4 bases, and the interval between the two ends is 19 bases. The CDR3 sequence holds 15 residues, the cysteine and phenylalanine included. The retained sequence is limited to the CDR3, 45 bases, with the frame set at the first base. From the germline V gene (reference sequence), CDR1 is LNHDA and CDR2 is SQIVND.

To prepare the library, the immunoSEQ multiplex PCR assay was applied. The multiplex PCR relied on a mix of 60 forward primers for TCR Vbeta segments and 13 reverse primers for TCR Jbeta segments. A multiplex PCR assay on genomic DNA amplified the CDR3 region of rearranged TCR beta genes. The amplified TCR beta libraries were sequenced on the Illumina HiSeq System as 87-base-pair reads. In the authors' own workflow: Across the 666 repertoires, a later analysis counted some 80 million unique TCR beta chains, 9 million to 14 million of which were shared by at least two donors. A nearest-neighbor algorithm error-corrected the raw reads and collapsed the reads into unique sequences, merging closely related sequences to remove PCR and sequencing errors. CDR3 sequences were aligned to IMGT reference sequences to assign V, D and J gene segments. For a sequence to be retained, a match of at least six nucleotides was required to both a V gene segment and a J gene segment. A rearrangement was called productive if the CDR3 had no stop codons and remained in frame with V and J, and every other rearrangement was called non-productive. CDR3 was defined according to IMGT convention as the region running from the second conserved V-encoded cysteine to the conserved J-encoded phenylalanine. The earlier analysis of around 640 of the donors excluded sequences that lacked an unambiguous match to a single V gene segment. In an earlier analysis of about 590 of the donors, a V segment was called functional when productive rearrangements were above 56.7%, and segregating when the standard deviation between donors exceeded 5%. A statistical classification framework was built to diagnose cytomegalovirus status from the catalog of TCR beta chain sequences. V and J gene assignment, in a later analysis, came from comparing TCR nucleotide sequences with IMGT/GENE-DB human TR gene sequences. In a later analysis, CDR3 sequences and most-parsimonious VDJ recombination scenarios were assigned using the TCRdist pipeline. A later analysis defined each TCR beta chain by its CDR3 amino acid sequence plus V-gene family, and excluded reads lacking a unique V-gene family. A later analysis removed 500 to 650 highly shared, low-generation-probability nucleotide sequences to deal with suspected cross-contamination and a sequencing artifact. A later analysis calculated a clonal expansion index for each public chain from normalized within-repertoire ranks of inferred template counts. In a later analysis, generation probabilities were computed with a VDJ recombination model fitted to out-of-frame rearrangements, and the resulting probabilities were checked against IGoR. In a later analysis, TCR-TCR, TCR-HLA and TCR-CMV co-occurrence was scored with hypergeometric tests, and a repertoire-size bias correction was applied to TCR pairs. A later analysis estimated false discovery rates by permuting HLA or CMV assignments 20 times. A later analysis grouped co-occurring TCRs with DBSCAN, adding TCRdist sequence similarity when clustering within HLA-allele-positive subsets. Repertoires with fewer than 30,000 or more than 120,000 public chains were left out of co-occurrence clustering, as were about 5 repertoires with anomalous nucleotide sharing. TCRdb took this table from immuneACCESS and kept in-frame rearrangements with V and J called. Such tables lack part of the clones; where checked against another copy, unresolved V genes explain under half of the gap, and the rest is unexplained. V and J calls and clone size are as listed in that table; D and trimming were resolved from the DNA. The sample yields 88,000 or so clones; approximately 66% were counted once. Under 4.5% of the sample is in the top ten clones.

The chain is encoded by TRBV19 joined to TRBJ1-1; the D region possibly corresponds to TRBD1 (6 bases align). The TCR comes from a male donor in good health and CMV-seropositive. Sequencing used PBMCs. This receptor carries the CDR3 CASTPGGREGTEAFF. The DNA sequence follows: TGTGCCAGTACCCCTGGGGGCAGGGAGGGCACTGAAGCTTTCTTT. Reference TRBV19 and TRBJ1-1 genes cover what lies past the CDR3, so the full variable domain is DGGITQSPKYLFRKEGQNVTLSCEQNLNHDAMYWYRQDPGQGLRLIYYSQIVNDFQKGDIAEGYSVSREKKESFPLTVTSAQKNPTAFYLCASTPGGREGTEAFFGQGTRLTVV.